The rows below give T cell receptor beta chains drawn from one sample of a study of human T cells and chemical hapten exposure. TCRdb reprocessed the RACE reads with MiXCR, giving one entry per CDR3 protein. Of tens of thousands of distinct CDR3 sequences in the sample, 8.6% were seen once. The sequenced sample was whole blood. All receptors derive from a male donor in good health. Some clones in this sample may be carry-over from other donors' samples. Each CDR3 is given with its conserved first and last residue. A D gene is named only where the DNA matches it firmly. Clone size is stated in some rows and not others, as once, few, many or a class when expanded.

abundance | j_gene | d_gene | v_gene | CDR3aa | CDR3nt
many | TRBJ1-1 | TRBD1 | TRBV4-3 | CASSQGDRGMTEAFF | TGCGCCAGCAGCCAAGGGGACAGGGGGATGACTGAAGCTTTCTTT
NA | TRBJ2-7 | NA | TRBV6-2/TRBV6-3 | CASSYSPPGGLYDEQYF | TGTGCCAGCAGTTACTCGCCCCCAGGGGGGCTCTACGACGAGCAGTACTTC
NA | TRBJ2-5 | TRBD2 | TRBV6-5 | CASRRTSGGIQETQYF | TGTGCCAGCCGACGGACTAGCGGGGGGATCCAAGAGACCCAGTACTTC
NA | TRBJ1-6 | NA | TRBV20-1 | CSAVRVEENSPLHF | TGCAGTGCTGTAAGGGTCGAGGAGAATTCACCCCTCCACTTT
NA | TRBJ1-4 | NA | TRBV5-1 | CASSLSLGARREKLFF | TGCGCCAGCAGCTTGTCCCTCGGCGCGCGTAGGGAAAAACTGTTTTTT
NA | TRBJ2-3 | NA | TRBV5-4 | CASSLDSLFLGTDTQYF | TGTGCCAGCAGCTTGGACAGTCTGTTTTTGGGCACAGATACGCAGTATTTT
once | TRBJ1-1 | TRBD1 | TRBV11-1 | CAGSSRDRGSEAFF | TGTGCCGGCAGCTCCCGGGACAGGGGTTCGGAAGCTTTCTTT
NA | TRBJ1-5 | NA | TRBV2 | CASSDLGVQPQHF | TGTGCCAGCAGTGATCTGGGGGTCCAGCCCCAGCATTTT
NA | TRBJ1-4 | NA | TRBV20-1 | CSAKGATNEKLFF | TGCAGTGCTAAGGGAGCAACTAATGAAAAACTGTTTTTT
NA | TRBJ1-2 | NA | TRBV5-1 | CASSLSREANYGYTF | TGCGCCAGCAGCTTGTCGAGGGAGGCTAACTATGGCTACACCTTC
few | TRBJ2-5 | NA | TRBV5-1 | CASSLDQARGQETQYF | TGCGCCAGCAGCTTGGATCAGGCAAGGGGTCAAGAGACCCAGTACTTC
many | TRBJ2-3 | NA | TRBV15 | CATSRDSGPTDTQYF | TGTGCCACCAGCAGAGATTCTGGGCCGACAGATACGCAGTATTTT
NA | TRBJ1-2 | NA | TRBV6-6 | CASSYSIRQYGYTF | TGTGCCAGCAGTTACTCGATAAGGCAGTATGGCTACACCTTC
NA | TRBJ1-2 | NA | TRBV4-3 | CASSQEMGGGADGYTF | TGCGCCAGCAGCCAAGAAATGGGGGGGGGCGCGGATGGCTACACCTTC
many | TRBJ2-1 | NA | TRBV29-1 | CSVAGSNEQFF | TGCAGCGTTGCAGGGTCAAATGAGCAGTTCTTC
NA | TRBJ2-2 | TRBD2 | TRBV7-6 | CASSFPAGGNGELFF | TGTGCCAGCAGCTTCCCAGCGGGAGGGAACGGGGAGCTGTTTTTT
few | TRBJ1-2 | TRBD1 | TRBV6-5 | CASRRSQGDGYTF | TGTGCCAGCAGACGCTCCCAGGGGGATGGCTACACCTTC
many | TRBJ2-5 | TRBD2 | TRBV20-1 | CSALTGTPGGETQYF | TGCAGTGCTCTCACGGGGACTCCGGGGGGGGAGACCCAGTACTTC
many | TRBJ2-2 | NA | TRBV12-3/TRBV12-4 | CASRRAGSNTGELFF | TGTGCCAGCAGGCGGGCGGGATCGAACACCGGGGAGCTGTTTTTT
few | TRBJ2-7 | TRBD2 | TRBV7-2 | CASSPTGGAYEQYF | TGTGCCAGCAGCCCCACCGGGGGGGCTTACGAGCAGTACTTC
few | TRBJ1-1 | NA | TRBV25-1 | CASVEGDEAFF | TGTGCCAGCGTCGAGGGGGATGAAGCTTTCTTT
NA | TRBJ1-1 | TRBD1 | TRBV5-1 | CASSPDRGQDTEAFF | TGCGCCAGCAGCCCAGACAGGGGGCAAGACACTGAAGCTTTCTTT
NA | TRBJ2-1 | NA | TRBV28 | CASSVLKPLNEQFF | TGTGCCAGCAGTGTCTTGAAGCCCCTGAATGAGCAGTTCTTC
NA | TRBJ2-7 | TRBD1 | TRBV4-3 | CASSQSDRVYEQYF | TGCGCCAGCAGCCAATCAGACAGGGTATACGAGCAGTACTTC
NA | TRBJ2-1 | NA | TRBV7-9 | CASSLAGVNNEQFF | TGTGCCAGCAGCTTAGCGGGAGTAAACAATGAGCAGTTCTTC
NA | TRBJ2-7 | TRBD2 | TRBV18 | CASSPPGLAGGYEQYF | TGTGCCAGCTCACCACCTGGCCTAGCGGGAGGGTACGAGCAGTACTTC
few | TRBJ1-1 | NA | TRBV3-1 | CASSQGGRSFTEAFF | TGTGCCAGCAGCCAAGGAGGCAGAAGTTTCACTGAAGCTTTCTTT
NA | TRBJ2-3 | TRBD2 | TRBV12-3/TRBV12-4 | CASSPIAGGTDTQYF | TGTGCCAGCAGTCCGATAGCGGGAGGAACAGATACGCAGTATTTT
few | TRBJ2-5 | TRBD2 | TRBV7-6 | CASSLGASGSRETQYF | TGTGCCAGCAGCTTAGGGGCTAGCGGGAGCAGGGAGACCCAGTACTTC
NA | TRBJ1-5 | NA | TRBV6-2/TRBV6-3 | CASSSPEQVYSNQPQHF | TGTGCCAGCAGTTCCCCCGAACAGGTCTATAGCAATCAGCCCCAGCATTTT
few | TRBJ2-6 | NA | TRBV5-1 | CASSVLRGAGANVLTF | TGCGCCAGCAGCGTGCTTAGGGGAGCTGGGGCCAACGTCCTGACTTTC
few | TRBJ2-1 | NA | TRBV7-2 | CASSNHRLAPSSYNEQFF | TGTGCCAGCAGCAATCATCGTCTAGCGCCGAGCTCCTACAATGAGCAGTTCTTC
NA | TRBJ2-1 | TRBD2 | TRBV5-1 | CASSLIGGGPHNEQFF | TGCGCCAGCAGCTTGATCGGGGGAGGGCCCCACAATGAGCAGTTCTTC
few | TRBJ2-3 | NA | TRBV12-3/TRBV12-4 | CASSLAPVGTDTQYF | TGTGCCAGCAGCCTAGCCCCGGTGGGCACAGATACGCAGTATTTT
few | TRBJ1-1 | NA | TRBV6-5 | CASHKLDTEAFF | TGTGCCAGCCATAAGCTGGACACTGAAGCTTTCTTT
many | TRBJ1-1 | NA | TRBV29-1 | CSVASGYTEAFF | TGCAGCGTTGCATCAGGGTACACTGAAGCTTTCTTT
few | TRBJ1-1 | NA | TRBV29-1 | CSVEVQGYNTEAFF | TGCAGCGTTGAAGTGCAGGGATACAACACTGAAGCTTTCTTT
NA | TRBJ2-2 | TRBD1 | TRBV15 | CAAQGAKSAGELFF | TGTGCCGCCCAGGGGGCGAAAAGCGCCGGGGAGCTGTTTTTT
NA | TRBJ1-3 | NA | TRBV3-1 | CASSNGLSGNTIYF | TGTGCCAGCAGCAACGGGCTCTCTGGAAACACCATATATTTT
NA | TRBJ1-3 | TRBD1 | TRBV14 | CASSQWRQGPGNTIYF | TGTGCCAGCAGCCAGTGGCGACAGGGCCCCGGAAACACCATATATTTT
few | TRBJ2-3 | TRBD2 | TRBV29-1 | CSVAGLATDTQYF | TGCAGCGTTGCTGGACTAGCGACAGATACGCAGTATTTT
NA | TRBJ2-1 | NA | TRBV5-5 | CASSPLARETENEQFF | TGTGCCAGCAGCCCTCTCGCGAGGGAGACTGAGAATGAGCAGTTCTTC
many | TRBJ1-1 | NA | TRBV5-6 | CASSIQMMNTEAFF | TGTGCCAGCAGCATTCAAATGATGAACACTGAAGCTTTCTTT
NA | TRBJ2-7 | TRBD2 | TRBV30 | CAWKIAGASEQYF | TGTGCCTGGAAAATAGCGGGAGCGTCCGAGCAGTACTTC
many | TRBJ2-5 | NA | TRBV7-8 | CASIERAAVQETQYF | TGTGCCAGCATCGAGCGGGCGGCTGTACAAGAGACCCAGTACTTC
NA | TRBJ2-1 | TRBD1 | TRBV12-3/TRBV12-4 | CASSLARTGGYNEQFF | TGTGCCAGCAGTTTAGCCCGGACAGGGGGCTACAATGAGCAGTTCTTC
many | TRBJ2-7 | NA | TRBV4-3 | CASSPYVWGGEGSGEQYF | TGCGCCAGCAGCCCCTATGTATGGGGGGGCGAAGGTTCGGGGGAGCAGTACTTC
few | TRBJ2-1 | NA | TRBV3-1 | CASSQPGTYNEQFF | TGTGCCAGCAGCCAACCGGGGACCTACAATGAGCAGTTCTTC
NA | TRBJ2-7 | NA | TRBV5-1 | CASSLEDPSSYEQYF | TGCGCCAGCAGCTTGGAGGACCCCAGCTCCTACGAGCAGTACTTC
few | TRBJ1-1 | NA | TRBV3-1 | CASSHESRGNTEAFF | TGTGCCAGCAGCCACGAAAGCAGGGGGAACACTGAAGCTTTCTTT
few | TRBJ1-2 | NA | TRBV6-6 | CASSYGRARDYYGYTF | TGTGCCAGCAGCTACGGCAGGGCCAGGGATTACTATGGCTACACCTTC
few | TRBJ2-7 | TRBD2 | TRBV12-3/TRBV12-4 | CASSFWLAGGAYEQYF | TGTGCCAGCAGTTTTTGGCTAGCGGGAGGGGCGTACGAGCAGTACTTC
few | TRBJ1-1 | NA | TRBV10-1 | CASSGTASEAFF | TGCGCCAGCAGTGGGACGGCAAGTGAAGCTTTCTTT
few | TRBJ1-4 | TRBD1 | TRBV20-1 | CSANRDRDEKLFF | TGCAGTGCTAACCGGGACAGGGATGAAAAACTGTTTTTT
NA | TRBJ1-4 | TRBD1 | TRBV20-1 | CSASGTSGGGEKLFF | TGCAGTGCCTCCGGGACTTCAGGGGGAGGGGAAAAACTGTTTTTT
few | TRBJ2-7 | NA | TRBV20-1 | CSASTGTGHYEQYF | TGCAGTGCTAGTACAGGTACAGGGCACTACGAGCAGTACTTC